The next 25 T cell receptor beta chains were all read from a single sample in a study of shared clonotypes between healthy human individuals. Only in-frame clones appear in the TCRdb table, and some are missing; sequencing was by immunoSEQ multiplex PCR. The sample holds more than 450,000 clones, approximately 85% seen once. Sequenced material: PBMCs. These receptors all stem from a woman in her thirties or forties in good health. Some clones in this sample may be carry-over from other donors' samples.

The DNA for the CDR3 is TGTGCCAGCGGGAGGGGTAGCTCCTACGAGCAGTACTTC. It is translated as CASGRGSSYEQYF. The chain recombines TRBV14 with TRBJ2-7; 7 bases fit TRBD2. This CDR3 comprises 13 residues. The trim removed 8 bases at V and 0 bases at J, leaving 4 bases unmatched. Germline CDR1 and CDR2: SGHDN and FVKESK.

This clone appeared a few times. The chain combines TRBV11-2 with TRBJ2-2; TRBD2 matches at 7 bases. With V trimmed by 1 base and J by 10 bases, 6 bases remained unmatched. Germline values: CDR1 SGHAT, CDR2 FQNNGV. There are 14 residues in the CDR3. CDR3 in amino acids: CASSLVGGQEELFF. CDR3 nucleotide sequence: TGTGCCAGCAGCTTAGTGGGAGGGCAGGAGGAGCTGTTTTTT.

The V and J genes are TRBV7-6 and TRBJ2-3, with D possibly being TRBD1 or TRBD2 (5 bases each). CDR3 length: 16 residues. Germline CDR1 and CDR2: SGHVS and FNYEAQ. The V end lost 4 bases, the J end lost 5 bases, and 19 bases lay between the germline ends. The chain's CDR3 is CASSSLTEGWRDTQYF. The CDR3, as DNA: TGTGCCAGCAGCTCCCTGACAGAGGGGTGGCGAGATACGCAGTATTTT.

V usage is TRBV27 and J usage is TRBJ1-2, with D tentatively TRBD1 (5 bases). The CDR3 totals 16 residues. Germline V gene data show CDR1 as MNHEY and CDR2 as SMNVEV (reference sequence). Trimming left V 6 bases short and J 8 bases short, with 25 bases between. CDR3 loop: CASRLTPTEGAGGYTF. In DNA form, the CDR3 reads TGTGCCAGCAGACTCACCCCCACAGAAGGGGCTGGGGGCTACACCTTC.

The chain links TRBV18 to TRBJ2-5; D not certain. Trimming cost V 3 bases and J 1 base, with 12 bases left between them. Germline-derived CDR1 and CDR2 are KGHSH and LQKENI. The CDR3 contains 15 residues. The CDR3, as DNA: TGTGCCAGCTCACCGGGCTTTGGTGCCCAAGAGACCCAGTACTTC. This translates into CASSPGFGAQETQYF.

This clone was recorded only once. The gene calls are TRBV11-2 and TRBJ2-7; TRBD1 matches at 8 bases. Germline V CDR1 and CDR2: SGHAT, FQNNGV. Trimming at V came to 5 bases and at J to 0 bases, leaving 6 bases not matched to a gene. The CDR3 spans 15 residues. The CDR3 sequence is CASSPGTGSSYEQYF. CDR3 coding DNA: TGTGCCAGCAGCCCCGGGACAGGCAGCTCCTACGAGCAGTACTTC.

The count of this clone is one. The chain recombines TRBV15 with TRBJ2-2; D call uncertain. CDR1 is LNHNV and CDR2 is YYDKDF in the germline V gene (reference sequence). The V end lost 0 bases, the J end lost 4 bases, and 9 bases lay between the germline ends. The CDR3 totals 15 residues. CDR3: CATSRDRSPTGELFF. As DNA, the CDR3 is TGTGCCACCAGCAGAGATAGGAGTCCCACCGGGGAGCTGTTTTTT.

The chain combines TRBV4-3 with TRBJ1-2; 9 bases are shared with TRBD1. J was trimmed by 4 bases and V by 4 bases; bases with no gene match: 4. The CDR3 length is 14 residues. Germline V CDR1 and CDR2: LGHNA, YSLEER. The CDR3 bases are TGCGCCAGCAGCCCCCGGACAGGGGCCTATGGCTACACCTTC. Translation gives CASSPRTGAYGYTF.

The rearrangement uses TRBV29-1 and TRBJ1-5; no firm D call. Germline V gene lookup returns CDR1 SQVTM and CDR2 ANQGSEA. The germline V and J ends were trimmed by 5 bases and 5 bases, with 10 bases remaining between them. There are 12 residues in the CDR3. The CDR3 reads CSVRSGDQPQHF. As DNA, the CDR3 is TGCAGCGTTCGGTCAGGAGATCAGCCCCAGCATTTT.

The chain combines TRBV28 with TRBJ1-2, with D hard to call. V lost 1 base and J lost 7, with 10 bases in between. In germline, CDR1 is MDHEN, CDR2 SYDVKM. The CDR3 is made up of 13 amino acids. CDR3 region: CASSLYVTTGYTF. DNA for the CDR3: TGTGCCAGCAGTTTATATGTAACTACTGGCTACACCTTC.

The chain is built from TRBV5-1 and TRBJ1-1; 7 bases are a match to TRBD1. CDR1 is SGHRS, CDR2 YFSETQ, per germline. This CDR3 is 14 amino acids long. J lost 3 bases, V lost 2 bases, and 4 bases had no gene match. DNA for the CDR3: TGCGCCAGCAGCTTTTTTCAGGGGGACACTGAAGCTTTCTTT. Its protein product is CASSFFQGDTEAFF. The full variable domain, with the rest looked up from reference TRBV5-1 and TRBJ1-1, is KAGVTQTPRYLIKTRGQQVTLSCSPISGHRSVSWYQQTPGQGLQFLFEYFSETQRNKGNFPGRFSGRQFSNSRSEMNVSTLELGDSALYLCASSFFQGDTEAFFGQGTRLTVV.

This chain connects TRBV10-3 to TRBJ2-2, with D perhaps matching TRBD2 (6 bases). This CDR3 is built from 14 residues. Germline CDR1 is ENHRY and CDR2 is SYGVKD. Trimming took off 3 bases at V and 7 bases at J, with 12 bases between the two ends. The CDR3 loop is CAISDLRESGELFF. The CDR3, as DNA: TGTGCCATCAGTGATTTACGGGAGAGCGGGGAGCTGTTTTTT.

The CDR3 is CSVEEGGSAYNEQFF. In DNA form, the CDR3 reads TGCAGCGTTGAAGAGGGCGGGAGCGCCTACAATGAGCAGTTCTTC. The chain has TRBV29-1 and TRBJ2-1; 7 bases align to TRBD2. Trimming at V came to 0 bases and at J to 2 bases, leaving 4 bases not matched to a gene. This CDR3 has 15 amino acids. Germline V gene sequence: CDR1 SQVTM, CDR2 ANQGSEA.

The chain uses TRBV15 and TRBJ2-7; maybe TRBD1 (5 bases). Germline V CDR1 and CDR2: LNHNV, YYDKDF (reference sequence). The CDR3 is 14 residues long. Trimming removed 6 bases at V and 2 bases at J, with 14 bases between. The CDR3 DNA sequence: TGTGCCACCAGTGAAAGCGTAGGGGCCTACGAGCAGTACTTC. Protein: CATSESVGAYEQYF.

The chain carries TRBV28 and TRBJ2-5, with 8 bases fitting TRBD1. Germline-derived CDR1 and CDR2 are MDHEN and SYDVKM. Trimming removed 3 bases from V and 4 bases from J; junction bases left unmatched: 7. The CDR3 is made up of 15 amino acids. The chain's CDR3 is CASSLQGARGETQYF. The CDR3 DNA reads as TGTGCCAGCAGTTTGCAGGGGGCGAGGGGAGAGACCCAGTACTTC.

This rearrangement joins TRBV7-6 to TRBJ2-7, with TRBD2 identical over 11 bases. The length of the CDR3 is 15 residues. V shed 1 base and J 3 bases; nucleotides not matched to a gene: 2. The germline V gene has CDR1 SGHVS and CDR2 FNYEAQ. CDR3 coding DNA: TGTGCCAGCAGCTTAGGACTAGCGGGAAGCTACGAGCAGTACTTC. Amino acids: CASSLGLAGSYEQYF.

This clone was recorded many times. V usage is TRBV6-4 and J usage is TRBJ2-3; D is perhaps TRBD1 (6 bases). The CDR3 is made up of 15 amino acids. The germline V and J ends were trimmed by 6 bases and 4 bases, with 17 bases remaining between them. The V gene's germline CDR1 is MRHNA and CDR2 SNTAGT. The CDR3 region is CASSESQQGSDTQYF. The CDR3 nucleotides are TGTGCCAGCAGCGAAAGCCAACAGGGTTCAGATACGCAGTATTTT.

This clone has ten or more counts. J is TRBJ2-1 and V is TRBV27, with 7 bases lining up with TRBD1. The V segment lost 5 bases and the J segment 6 bases; nucleotides outside the gene matches: 10. Germline CDR1 and CDR2: MNHEY and SMNVEV (reference sequence). The CDR3 spans 15 residues. In DNA form, the CDR3 reads TGTGCCAGCAGTACCACCCCCGACAGGGTCAATGAGCAGTTCTTC. Translating it yields CASSTTPDRVNEQFF.

With respect to this clone: It differs at one base from a far larger clone, so likely a read error. Other nucleotide sequences in the sample specify the same CDR3. The chain uses TRBV6-1 and TRBJ2-1, with 7 bases fitting TRBD2. The CDR3 is 15 residues long. Germline-derived CDR1 and CDR2 are MNHNS and SASEGT. CDR3 DNA sequence: TGTGCCAGCAGTGATGGTCTAGCGGATTACAATGAACAGTTCTTC. This sequence encodes CASSDGLADYNEQFF.

This chain connects TRBV9 to TRBJ1-3; 9 positions match TRBD1. CDR3 length: 16 amino acids. The junction had 1 base not matched to a gene; V was cut back by 0 bases and J by 0 bases. Germline V gene data show CDR1 as SGDLS and CDR2 as YYNGEE. This CDR3 is CASSVVGQGSGNTIYF. The CDR3 coding sequence is TGTGCCAGCAGCGTAGTGGGACAGGGCTCTGGAAACACCATATATTTT.

The rearrangement joins TRBV6-7 to TRBJ1-1; 7 nucleotides agree with TRBD1. TRBV6-7 is labeled an ORF, and its function is uncertain. This CDR3 is 14 amino acids long. The V gene end was trimmed by 2 bases and the J gene end by 6 bases; junction bases not matched to a gene: 6. As DNA, the CDR3 is TGTGCCAGCAGTTACGCAGGGGGATCCCCTGAAGCTTTCTTT. Residues: CASSYAGGSPEAFF.

The gene calls are TRBV6-6 and TRBJ2-1; TRBD1 or TRBD2 may be the D gene (7 bases each). This CDR3 region has 15 residues. Germline lookup yields CDR1 MNHNY and CDR2 SVGAGI (reference sequence). Trimming pared 6 bases from V and 4 bases from J, leaving 16 bases between. The CDR3 nucleotides read TGTGCCAGCAGAAAGCGGGACAGCCTATACAATGAGCAGTTCTTC. Translating it yields CASRKRDSLYNEQFF.

This sequence joins TRBV6-5 and TRBJ1-3, with 8 nucleotides matching TRBD1. The V gene's germline CDR1 is MNHEY and CDR2 SVGAGI. The CDR3 is 14 residues long. J was trimmed by 5 bases and V by 5 bases; bases with no gene match: 5. The CDR3 spells CASSPGQERNTIYF. The CDR3 DNA reads as TGTGCCAGCAGTCCGGGACAGGAGAGAAACACCATATATTTT.

The chain joins TRBV4-2 to TRBJ1-5; no firm D call. The CDR3 consists of 15 residues. Trimming took 0 bases from V and 5 from J, leaving 11 bases between them. Germline CDR1 reads LGHNA; CDR2 reads YNFKEQ. As DNA, the CDR3 is TGTGCCAGCAGCCAAGATTTCCGGTCCGATCAGCCCCAGCATTTT. Its translation is CASSQDFRSDQPQHF.

The genes are TRBV15 and TRBJ2-2; 7 positions match TRBD1. Trimming cost V 3 bases and J 4 bases; bases outside gene matches: 5. The germline V gene has CDR1 LNHNV and CDR2 YYDKDF (reference sequence). The length of the CDR3 is 15 residues. CDR3 sequence (DNA): TGTGCCACCAGCAGGGACAGGACCTTCACCGGGGAGCTGTTTTTT. It encodes CATSRDRTFTGELFF.